These T cell receptor beta chains were read from a single sample in a study of a mutant IDH1 vaccine in newly diagnosed glioma. The method was immunoSEQ multiplex PCR; TCRdb's version includes in-frame clones alone and lacks a portion of them. This table holds under 150,000 clones, about 80% found once. No antigen has been identified for these receptors. The input for sequencing was PBMCs, taken from a glioma patient whose treatment included an IDH1 peptide vaccine. The receptors shown here come from a man aged 35 to 55 with glioma. Both conserved end residues are part of each CDR3. Each record gives: D gene, CDR3 length, clone size, V gene, J gene, CDR3 DNA, CDR3 protein. A D gene is named only where the DNA matches it firmly. Not every row has a clone size; where given, it reads once, few, many or a size class.

d_gene: TRBD2; len: 17; abundance: .; v_gene: TRBV9; j_gene: TRBJ2-1; CDR3nt: TGTGCCAGCAGCGCCCGACTAGCGGGATCCTCCTACAATGAGCAGTTCTTC; CDR3aa: CASSARLAGSSYNEQFF
d_gene: .; len: 11; abundance: .; v_gene: TRBV29-1; j_gene: TRBJ1-2; CDR3nt: TGCAGCGTTCGACACCATCTCGGCTACACCTTC; CDR3aa: CSVRHHLGYTF
d_gene: TRBD1; len: 14; abundance: .; v_gene: TRBV2; j_gene: TRBJ1-4; CDR3nt: TGTGCCAGCAGAAAGACAGGGGGATATGAAAAACTGTTTTTT; CDR3aa: CASRKTGGYEKLFF
d_gene: .; len: 14; abundance: few; v_gene: TRBV5-1; j_gene: TRBJ1-1; CDR3nt: TGCGCCAGCAGCTTGCTCACCGGGAACACTGAAGCTTTCTTT; CDR3aa: CASSLLTGNTEAFF
d_gene: TRBD2; len: 14; abundance: .; v_gene: TRBV7-8; j_gene: TRBJ2-5; CDR3nt: TGTGCCAGCAGAAGCGGGACCTGGGAGGAGACCCAGTACTTC; CDR3aa: CASRSGTWEETQYF
d_gene: .; len: 14; abundance: .; v_gene: TRBV6-1; j_gene: TRBJ1-2; CDR3nt: TGTGCCAGCAGTTCCCGGGAAGGGTACTATGGCTACACCTTC; CDR3aa: CASSSREGYYGYTF
d_gene: .; len: 14; abundance: .; v_gene: TRBV25-1; j_gene: TRBJ2-5; CDR3nt: TGTGCCAGCAGTGAATATAGGCCAGTCGGGACCCAGTACTTC; CDR3aa: CASSEYRPVGTQYF
d_gene: .; len: 12; abundance: .; v_gene: TRBV10-3; j_gene: TRBJ2-7; CDR3nt: TGTGCCATCAGCGATTTGGGGGACGAGCAGTACTTC; CDR3aa: CAISDLGDEQYF
d_gene: .; len: 15; abundance: once; v_gene: TRBV11-2; j_gene: TRBJ1-1; CDR3nt: TGTGCCAGCAGCTCGAATACAGGGTTTCGGACTGAAGCTTTCTTT; CDR3aa: CASSSNTGFRTEAFF
d_gene: .; len: 14; abundance: .; v_gene: TRBV2; j_gene: TRBJ1-5; CDR3nt: TGTGCCAGCAGTGGTGAGCTCCTCCAAGGGCCCCAGCATTTT; CDR3aa: CASSGELLQGPQHF
d_gene: TRBD1; len: 16; abundance: .; v_gene: TRBV5-4; j_gene: TRBJ2-2; CDR3nt: TGTGCCAGCAGCTTGGAACAGGGGGCAGGCACCGGGGAGCTGTTTTTT; CDR3aa: CASSLEQGAGTGELFF
d_gene: .; len: 11; abundance: .; v_gene: TRBV6-1; j_gene: TRBJ1-1; CDR3nt: TGTGCCAGCAGTGAAGTTGCCGACGCTTTCTTT; CDR3aa: CASSEVADAFF
d_gene: .; len: 14; abundance: .; v_gene: TRBV5-1; j_gene: TRBJ2-7; CDR3nt: TGCGCCAGCAGCTTGGCCCCGGGTCCCTACGAGCAGTACTTC; CDR3aa: CASSLAPGPYEQYF
d_gene: .; len: 15; abundance: .; v_gene: TRBV2; j_gene: TRBJ2-7; CDR3nt: TGTGCCAGCATCCCCGTCGGGGGTCTCCCCTACGAGCAGTACTTC; CDR3aa: CASIPVGGLPYEQYF